This T cell receptor beta chain derives from a study of Ad26.COV2.S vaccination and SARS-CoV-2 variants. With 6 bases clipped from V and 7 bases from J, the junction kept 14 bases outside the gene matches. Germline CDR1 reads MNHEY; CDR2 reads SMNVEV (reference sequence). The CDR3 totals 15 residues. Treatment denoted: about 20 received Ad26.COV2.S at low or high dose, single or two shots; about 5 received placebo; per-sample allocation not given. Specimens were obtained on day 63 following the first vaccine or placebo injection. Notes on the study in general: The study found higher spike-specific TCR breadth in vaccine than placebo recipients.

To note about this clone: The antigen remains undetermined.

The protocol was immunoSEQ multiplex PCR, while the TCRdb copy is restricted to in-frame clones and leaves out a portion. The data show over 350,000 clones, approximately 91% seen once. Sequencing was performed on peripheral blood, taken in a trial of Ad26.COV2.S vaccine versus placebo. The chain has TRBV27 and TRBJ2-7; TRBD1 aligns across 8 bases. The receptor was isolated from a person between 18 and 59 years old who received the Ad26.COV2.S COVID-19 vaccine or a placebo. The CDR3, as DNA: TGTGCCAGCAGACCTAGGGGTGACAGGGGATGGGAGCAGTACTTC. Residues: CASRPRGDRGWEQYF.